Listed here are 27 T cell receptor beta chains from one sample, sequenced in a study of T cells in tuberculosis. Clones were sequenced by immunoSEQ multiplex PCR, and TCRdb holds only the in-frame ones, with some missing. Of about 38,000 clones in the sample, around 94% are singletons; the top ten hold about 4.5%. Regarding time point: new active TB diagnosis, blood taken before or within 7 days of starting treatment. The sequenced sample was PBMCs, obtained at tuberculosis diagnosis. These TCRs come from an adult with tuberculosis.

The rearrangement uses TRBV6-5 and TRBJ1-1, with D perhaps matching TRBD1 (5 bases). This CDR3 has 14 amino acids. Germline assignment: CDR1 MNHEY and CDR2 SVGAGI. V lost 1 base to trimming and J lost 3 bases, with 9 bases between them. The CDR3, as DNA: TGTGCCAGCAGTTACTGGGGGGGGGACACTGAAGCTTTCTTT. Encoded protein: CASSYWGGDTEAFF.

This chain connects TRBV21-1 to TRBJ1-1; TRBD1, the table's D call, lacks a check against the DNA. TRBV21-1 corresponds to a pseudogene. The CDR3 length is 17 residues. The CDR3 loop is CASSAEHRDLWDTEAFF. The CDR3 bases are TGTGCCAGCAGCGCGGAACACAGGGATTTGTGGGACACTGAAGCTTTCTTT.

This chain uses TRBV11-2 with TRBJ2-1; TRBD1 agrees at 9 bases. From germline, CDR1 is SGHAT and CDR2 FQNNGV. The CDR3 covers 15 residues. With 4 bases clipped from V and 7 bases from J, the junction kept 8 bases outside the gene matches. Here the CDR3 DNA reads TGTGCCAGCAGCTCCCCGGGACAGGGCAGGAATGAGCAGTTCTTC. It is translated as CASSSPGQGRNEQFF.

The rearrangement uses TRBV15 and TRBJ1-5; 12 bases map to TRBD1. V trimming: 5 bases; J trimming: 6 bases; junction bases outside the gene matches: 5. Looked up from germline, CDR1 is LNHNV and CDR2 is YYDKDF (reference sequence). There are 15 residues in the CDR3. This CDR3 is CATSSRDRGRQPQHF. The CDR3 DNA is TGTGCCACCAGCTCCCGGGACAGGGGGCGTCAGCCCCAGCATTTT.

V usage is TRBV5-6 and J usage is TRBJ1-1; 7 bases agree with TRBD1. CDR3 length: 14 amino acids. Germline CDR1 SGHDT, CDR2 YYEEEE. V trimming: 4 bases; J trimming: 5 bases; junction bases outside the gene matches: 8. The CDR3 region has the DNA TGTGCCAGCAGCCGACAGGGCCGTTGGACTGAAGCTTTCTTT. This codes for CASSRQGRWTEAFF.

The rearrangement uses TRBV5-8 and TRBJ2-1; 7 bases match TRBD2. Unmatched junction bases numbered 8, after V lost 2 bases and J lost 9 bases. Germline V gene sequence: CDR1 SGHTS, CDR2 YDEGEE. This CDR3 region has 14 residues. The CDR3 region has the DNA TGTGCCAGCAGCTTCAGGTCACCGGGGGGTGAGCAGTTCTTC. It is translated as CASSFRSPGGEQFF.

The gene calls are TRBV6-5 and TRBJ2-1; D gene ambiguous. V was shortened by 4 bases and J by 9 bases, with 13 bases between the two germline ends. The length of the CDR3 is 13 residues. Germline V gene data show CDR1 as MNHEY and CDR2 as SVGAGI. The chain's CDR3 is CASSLSLSLEQFF. CDR3 DNA sequence: TGTGCCAGCAGTTTATCCCTCTCCCTTGAGCAGTTCTTC.

V usage is TRBV9 and J usage is TRBJ1-2, with D unresolved. The V gene's germline CDR1 is SGDLS and CDR2 YYNGEE. Trimming stripped 4 bases from V and 4 bases from J, with 11 bases between. This CDR3 is 13 amino acids long. The DNA of the CDR3 is TGTGCCAGCAGCCAGACGACGGGCTATGGCTACACCTTC. It is translated as CASSQTTGYGYTF.

This clone was seen only once. This rearrangement joins TRBV29-1 to TRBJ1-2, with 7 bases that match TRBD1. The germline V gene encodes CDR1 SQVTM and CDR2 ANQGSEA. This CDR3 spans 14 amino acids. V trimming: 7 bases; J trimming: 7 bases; junction bases outside the gene matches: 15. DNA for the CDR3: TGCAGCGCGATCTATAAACAGGGGTTCTCTGGCTACACCTTC. Translated: CSAIYKQGFSGYTF.

The DNA of the CDR3 is TGTGCCAGCAGCTTACCGGGGGGACGGACCCAGTACTTC. This gives the protein CASSLPGGRTQYF. The chain joins TRBV7-9 to TRBJ2-5; TRBD2 matches 7 bases. V lost 2 bases to trimming and J lost 7 bases; unmatched junction nucleotides: 4. The germline CDR1 and CDR2 sequences are SEHNR and FQNEAQ (reference sequence). The CDR3 contains 13 residues. Supplemented by reference TRBV7-9 and TRBJ2-5, the full variable domain reads DTGVSQNPRHKITKRGQNVTFRCDPISEHNRLYWYRQTLGQGPEFLTYFQNEAQLEKSRLLSDRFSAERPKGSFSTLEIQRTEQGDSAMYLCASSLPGGRTQYFGPGTRLLVL.

The chain employs TRBV18 and TRBJ1-5; TRBD1 agrees at 7 bases. Germline trimming cut 6 bases from V and 0 bases from J; bases unmatched to any gene: 5. The CDR3 sequence is 15 residues long. Germline CDR1 KGHSH, CDR2 LQKENI. The CDR3 spells CASSYGQVSNQPQHF. CDR3 nucleotides: TGTGCCAGCTCTTACGGACAGGTTAGCAATCAGCCCCAGCATTTT.

The rearrangement links TRBV5-6 to TRBJ1-2; D is unclear. The length of the CDR3 is 16 residues. Trimming removed 2 bases at V and 3 bases at J, with 17 bases between. CDR1 is SGHDT and CDR2 is YYEEEE in the germline V gene. This CDR3 is CASSLTLGGPDYGYTF. The CDR3 region has the DNA TGTGCCAGCAGCTTAACCCTCGGAGGACCCGACTATGGCTACACCTTC.

The CDR3 here is CASSEVPRGKQFF. The CDR3 DNA sequence: TGTGCCAGCAGTGAAGTTCCCCGAGGTAAGCAGTTCTTC. This chain connects TRBV6-1 to TRBJ2-1; D ambiguous. CDR1 is MNHNS and CDR2 is SASEGT in the germline V gene. V lost 1 base, J lost 11 bases, and 12 bases lay in between. This CDR3 has 13 residues.

The V and J genes are TRBV9 and TRBJ1-2; no firm D call. The germline CDR1 and CDR2 sequences are SGDLS and YYNGEE. This CDR3 contains 15 residues. V lost 5 bases to trimming and J lost 1 base, with 15 bases between them. This CDR3 is CASRPPGTFNYGYTF. Written as DNA, the CDR3 is TGTGCCAGCAGACCCCCGGGAACCTTTAACTATGGCTACACCTTC.

The rearrangement joins TRBV27 to TRBJ1-4; D is unclear. Per germline, CDR1 MNHEY and CDR2 SMNVEV (reference sequence). The CDR3 extends over 13 amino acids. Trimming pared 5 bases from V and 6 bases from J, leaving 10 bases between. The CDR3 DNA reads TGTGCCAGCAGTCCCCGGAGGGATGAAAAACTGTTTTTT. Amino acid sequence: CASSPRRDEKLFF.

The gene calls are TRBV5-8 and TRBJ2-2; 9 bases are shared with TRBD1. Germline CDR1 reads SGHTS; CDR2 reads YDEGEE. The V gene end was trimmed by 8 bases and the J gene end by 5 bases; junction bases not matched to a gene: 10. The CDR3 has 15 amino acids. The CDR3 loop reads CASWPGQGRTGELFF. The CDR3, as DNA: TGTGCCAGTTGGCCGGGACAGGGTCGGACCGGGGAGCTGTTTTTT.

The chain recombines TRBV5-1 with TRBJ2-7, with 8 positions matching TRBD2. The ends lost 4 bases at V and 2 bases at J; junction bases unmatched: 8. CDR1 is SGHRS, CDR2 YFSETQ, per germline. The CDR3 spans 15 residues. The CDR3 DNA reads TGCGCCAGCAGCGGATTAGCGGGAACTGCCTACGAGCAGTACTTC. Translation gives CASSGLAGTAYEQYF. Supplemented by reference TRBV5-1 and TRBJ2-7, the full variable domain reads KAGVTQTPRYLIKTRGQQVTLSCSPISGHRSVSWYQQTPGQGLQFLFEYFSETQRNKGNFPGRFSGRQFSNSRSEMNVSTLELGDSALYLCASSGLAGTAYEQYFGPGTRLTVT.

The gene calls are TRBV5-1 and TRBJ2-2, with 11 bases aligning to TRBD2. The junction had 5 bases not matched to a gene; V was cut back by 5 bases and J by 5 bases. The CDR3 has 15 residues. Per the germline V gene, CDR1 is SGHRS and CDR2 is YFSETQ. CDR3 sequence: CASRLLAGVTGELFF. CDR3 nucleotides: TGCGCCAGCAGGTTACTAGCGGGGGTGACCGGGGAGCTGTTTTTT.

The chain is built from TRBV5-1 and TRBJ2-6; 7 bases line up with TRBD2. CDR1 and CDR2 from the germline V gene are SGHRS and YFSETQ. CDR3 length equals 15 residues. Trimming at V came to 2 bases and at J to 2 bases, leaving 1 base not matched to a gene. The CDR3 nucleotides read TGCGCCAGCAGCTTCGGGGGGACTGGGGCCAACGTCCTGACTTTC. It codes for CASSFGGTGANVLTF.

The chain employs TRBV9 and TRBJ1-1; no clear D. This CDR3 has 14 amino acids. Germline CDR1 and CDR2: SGDLS and YYNGEE. Trimming stripped 2 bases from V and 2 bases from J, with 10 bases between. The CDR3 DNA reads TGTGCCAGCAGCGTCGGCGGGCCTAACACTGAAGCTTTCTTT. As protein: CASSVGGPNTEAFF.

The chain carries TRBV7-6 and TRBJ2-6, with a weak D call TRBD1 (6 bases). V lost 2 bases and J 4 bases, leaving 15 bases between the germline ends. The CDR3 consists of 17 residues. Germline CDR1 and CDR2: SGHVS and FNYEAQ. CDR3 nucleotide sequence: TGTGCCAGCAGCTTATTGGTGGGGGCGCCGGGGGCCAACGTCCTGACTTTC. Translated, it gives CASSLLVGAPGANVLTF.

This clone has just one count. The chain joins TRBV5-4 to TRBJ2-7; 8 nucleotides agree with TRBD1. Germline V gene sequence: CDR1 SGHNT, CDR2 YYREEE (reference sequence). This CDR3 comprises 16 residues. Trimming took 0 bases from V and 1 from J; bases not matched to a gene: 6. CDR3 protein: CASSLGDRTSSYEQYF. The DNA for the CDR3 is TGTGCCAGCAGCTTGGGGGACAGGACCTCATCCTACGAGCAGTACTTC.

The gene calls are TRBV9 and TRBJ1-4; 9 bases are shared with TRBD1. CDR3 size: 16 residues. From germline, CDR1 is SGDLS and CDR2 YYNGEE. Germline trimming cut 3 bases from V and 0 bases from J; bases unmatched to any gene: 3. The chain's CDR3 is CASSADRGATNEKLFF. CDR3 DNA: TGTGCCAGCAGCGCCGACAGGGGGGCAACTAATGAAAAACTGTTTTTT. Combining the CDR3 with reference TRBV9 and TRBJ1-4 gives the whole variable domain DSGVTQTPKHLITATGQRVTLRCSPRSGDLSVYWYQQSLDQGLQFLIQYYNGEERAKGNILERFSAQQFPDLHSELNLSSLELGDSALYFCASSADRGATNEKLFFGSGTQLSVL.

This sequence joins TRBV19 and TRBJ1-1; no firm D call. Germline CDR1 is LNHDA and CDR2 is SQIVND (reference sequence). V was cut by 5 bases and J by 7 bases, with 20 bases left in between. The length of the CDR3 is 15 residues. CDR3 protein: CASSLRRRAMFEAFF. The CDR3 DNA follows: TGTGCCAGTAGTCTCCGGAGACGAGCGATGTTTGAAGCTTTCTTT.

The rearrangement joins TRBV10-3 to TRBJ1-1; perhaps TRBD1 as D (6 bases). CDR1 is ENHRY and CDR2 is SYGVKD in the germline V gene. The CDR3 extends over 14 amino acids. V was trimmed by 6 bases and J by 0 bases, leaving 11 bases between them. CDR3: CAISPDRLNTEAFF. The CDR3, as DNA: TGTGCCATCAGCCCAGACAGGCTGAACACTGAAGCTTTCTTT.

The chain joins TRBV30 to TRBJ1-5, with D perhaps matching TRBD1 (6 bases). CDR1 and CDR2 from the germline V gene are GTSNPN and SVGIG (reference sequence). There are 17 residues in the CDR3. The V gene lost 2 bases and the J gene lost 0 bases, with 17 bases spanning the gap. The DNA of the CDR3 is TGTGCCTGGAGTAGCCGACAGGAGCCTTATAGCAATCAGCCCCAGCATTTT. It encodes CAWSSRQEPYSNQPQHF.

The gene calls are TRBV30 and TRBJ2-3; 10 nucleotides agree with TRBD2. CDR1 and CDR2 (germline): GTSNPN, SVGIG (reference sequence). The CDR3 contains 12 residues. CDR3 protein: CALWTSGDTQYF. The CDR3 coding sequence is TGTGCTCTGTGGACTAGCGGCGATACGCAGTATTTT. The full variable domain, completed using reference TRBV30 and TRBJ2-3, is SQTIHQWPATLVQPVGSPLSLECTVEGTSNPNLYWYRQAAGRGLQLLFYSVGIGQISSEVPQNLSASRPQDRQFILSSKKLLLSDSGFYLCALWTSGDTQYFGPGTRLTVL.